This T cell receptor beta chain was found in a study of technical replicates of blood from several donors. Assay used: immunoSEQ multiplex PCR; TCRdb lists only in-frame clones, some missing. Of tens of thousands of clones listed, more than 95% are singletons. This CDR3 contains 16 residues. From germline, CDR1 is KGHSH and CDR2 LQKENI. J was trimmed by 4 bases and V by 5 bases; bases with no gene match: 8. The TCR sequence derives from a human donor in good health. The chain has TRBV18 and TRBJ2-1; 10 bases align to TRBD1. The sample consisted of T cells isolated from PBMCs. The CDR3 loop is CASSDRDRGPYNEQFF. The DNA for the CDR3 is TGTGCCAGCTCAGACCGGGACAGGGGTCCTTACAATGAGCAGTTCTTC.